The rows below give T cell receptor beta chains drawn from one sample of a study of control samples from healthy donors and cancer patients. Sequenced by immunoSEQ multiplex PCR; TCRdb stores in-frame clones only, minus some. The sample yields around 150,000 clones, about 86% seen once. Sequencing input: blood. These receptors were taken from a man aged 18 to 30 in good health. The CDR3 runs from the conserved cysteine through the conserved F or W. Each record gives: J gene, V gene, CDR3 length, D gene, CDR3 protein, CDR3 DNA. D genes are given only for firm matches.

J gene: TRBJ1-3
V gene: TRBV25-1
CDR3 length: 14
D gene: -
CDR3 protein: CASGLRGSGNTIYF
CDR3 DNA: TGTGCCAGCGGGTTGAGGGGTTCTGGAAACACCATATATTTT

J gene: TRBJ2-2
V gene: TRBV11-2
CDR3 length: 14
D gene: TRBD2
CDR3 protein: CASTGGPTTGELFF
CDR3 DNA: TGTGCCAGTACGGGGGGGCCCACGACCGGGGAGCTGTTTTTT

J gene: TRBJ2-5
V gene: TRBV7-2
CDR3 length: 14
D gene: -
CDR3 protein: CASSLAGSQETQYF
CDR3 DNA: TGTGCCAGCAGCTTAGCCGGCTCCCAAGAGACCCAGTACTTC

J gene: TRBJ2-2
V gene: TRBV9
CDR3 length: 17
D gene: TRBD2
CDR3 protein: CASSVTSGGTNTGKLFF
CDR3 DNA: TGTGCCAGCAGCGTAACTAGCGGGGGGACGAACACCGGGAAGCTGTTTTTT

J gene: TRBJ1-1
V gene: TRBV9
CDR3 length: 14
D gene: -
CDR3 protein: CASSVGLSNTEAFF
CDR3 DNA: TGTGCCAGCAGCGTAGGGCTCTCTAACACTGAAGCTTTCTTT

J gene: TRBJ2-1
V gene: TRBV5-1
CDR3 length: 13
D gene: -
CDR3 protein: CASSIARYNEQFF
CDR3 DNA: TGCGCCAGCAGCATAGCTCGGTACAATGAGCAGTTCTTC

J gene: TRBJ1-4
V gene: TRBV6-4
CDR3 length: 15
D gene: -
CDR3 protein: CATFVPGDRDGKLFF
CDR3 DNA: TGTGCCACCTTTGTCCCCGGGGACCGAGATGGAAAACTGTTTTTT

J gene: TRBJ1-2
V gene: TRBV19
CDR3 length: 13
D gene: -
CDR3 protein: CASSIKGPYGYTF
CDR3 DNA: TGTGCCAGTAGTATCAAGGGCCCTTATGGCTACACCTTC

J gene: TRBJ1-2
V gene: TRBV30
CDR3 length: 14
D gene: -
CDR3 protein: CAWVQAHGVGGYTF
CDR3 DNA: TGTGCCTGGGTTCAGGCCCACGGCGTCGGTGGCTACACCTTC

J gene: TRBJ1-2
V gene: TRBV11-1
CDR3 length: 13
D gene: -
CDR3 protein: CASSLARGYGYTF
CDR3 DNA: TGTGCCAGCAGCTTAGCCAGGGGCTATGGCTACACCTTC

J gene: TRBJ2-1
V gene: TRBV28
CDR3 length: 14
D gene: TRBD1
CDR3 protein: CASSRQGAINEQFF
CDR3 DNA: TGTGCCAGCAGTCGACAGGGGGCTATCAATGAGCAGTTCTTC

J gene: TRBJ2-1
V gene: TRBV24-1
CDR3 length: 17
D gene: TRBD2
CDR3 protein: CATSDLSGTSSYNEQFF
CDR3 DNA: TGTGCCACCAGTGATCTTAGCGGGACAAGCTCCTACAATGAGCAGTTCTTC

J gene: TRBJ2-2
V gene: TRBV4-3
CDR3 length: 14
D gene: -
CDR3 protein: CASSQEVASEELFF
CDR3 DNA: TGCGCCAGCAGCCAAGAGGTGGCGTCGGAGGAGCTGTTTTTT

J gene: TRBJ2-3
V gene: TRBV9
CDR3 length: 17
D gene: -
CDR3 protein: CASSGLSRGGRTDTQYF
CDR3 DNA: TGTGCCAGCAGCGGTCTATCCAGGGGGGGGCGGACAGATACGCAGTATTTT

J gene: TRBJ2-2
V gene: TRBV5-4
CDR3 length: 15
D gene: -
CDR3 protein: CASSIGTSSTGELFF
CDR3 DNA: TGTGCCAGCAGCATAGGGACAAGTTCCACCGGGGAGCTGTTTTTT

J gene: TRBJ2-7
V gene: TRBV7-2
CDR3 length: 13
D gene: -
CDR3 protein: CASSLARGDEQYF
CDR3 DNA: TGTGCCAGCAGCTTAGCGAGGGGAGACGAGCAGTACTTC